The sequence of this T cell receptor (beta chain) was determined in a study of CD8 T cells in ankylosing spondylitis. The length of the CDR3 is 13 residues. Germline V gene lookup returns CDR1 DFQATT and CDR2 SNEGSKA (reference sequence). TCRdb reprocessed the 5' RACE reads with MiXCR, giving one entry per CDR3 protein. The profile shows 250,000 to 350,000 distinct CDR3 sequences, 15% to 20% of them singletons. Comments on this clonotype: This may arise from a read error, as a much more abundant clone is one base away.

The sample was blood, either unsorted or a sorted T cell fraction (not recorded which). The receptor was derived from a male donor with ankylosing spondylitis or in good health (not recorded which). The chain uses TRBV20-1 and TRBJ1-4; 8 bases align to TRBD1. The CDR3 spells CGASRDRNEKLFF. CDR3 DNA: TGCGGTGCTAGTCGGGACAGGAATGAAAAACTGTTTTTT.